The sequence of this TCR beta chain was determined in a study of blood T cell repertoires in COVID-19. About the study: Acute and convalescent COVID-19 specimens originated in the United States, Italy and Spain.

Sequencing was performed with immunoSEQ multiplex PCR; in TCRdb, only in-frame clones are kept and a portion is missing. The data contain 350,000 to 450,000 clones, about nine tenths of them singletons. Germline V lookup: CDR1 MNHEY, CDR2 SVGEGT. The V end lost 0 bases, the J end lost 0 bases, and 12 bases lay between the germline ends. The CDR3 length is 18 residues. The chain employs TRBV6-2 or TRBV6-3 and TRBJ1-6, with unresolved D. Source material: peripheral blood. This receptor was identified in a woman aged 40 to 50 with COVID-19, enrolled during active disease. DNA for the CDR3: TGTGCCAGCAGTTACTCACTCGATGGGAGCTCCTATAATTCACCCCTCCACTTT. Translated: CASSYSLDGSSYNSPLHF.